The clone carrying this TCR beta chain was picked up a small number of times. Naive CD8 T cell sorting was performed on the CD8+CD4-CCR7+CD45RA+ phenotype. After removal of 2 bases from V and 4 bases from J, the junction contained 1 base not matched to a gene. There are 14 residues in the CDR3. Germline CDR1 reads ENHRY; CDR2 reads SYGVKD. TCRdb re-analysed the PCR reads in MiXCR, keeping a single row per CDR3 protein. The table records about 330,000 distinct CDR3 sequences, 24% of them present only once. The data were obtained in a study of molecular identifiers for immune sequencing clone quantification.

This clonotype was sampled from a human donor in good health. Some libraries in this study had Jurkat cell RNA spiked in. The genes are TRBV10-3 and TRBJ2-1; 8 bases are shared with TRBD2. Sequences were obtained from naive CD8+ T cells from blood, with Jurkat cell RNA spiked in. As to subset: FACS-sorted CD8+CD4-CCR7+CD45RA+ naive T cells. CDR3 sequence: CAISEGLAYNEQFF. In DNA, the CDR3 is TGTGCCATCAGTGAGGGACTAGCTTACAATGAGCAGTTCTTC.